The next 3 T cell receptor beta chains were all read from a single sample in a study of T cells in Graves' hyperthyroidism and ophthalmopathy (dated by TCRdb to between 2019 and 2020). Library preparation was by multiplex PCR. Instrument used: Illumina HiSeq 2000. The TCR beta CDR3 regions were amplified from the RNA transcripts. The first round of RT-PCR for the TCR CDR3 was performed with the HTBI primer set and the Qiagen OneStep RT-PCR kit. TCRdb cleaned the public reads at Q25 with fastp, built clones with MiXCR and kept in-frame beta chains. Every distinct CDR3 protein forms one entry, paired with its most common genes and DNA. For this sample the table gives 350,000 to 400,000 distinct CDR3 sequences, of which about 20% were detected only once. The ten most abundant clones make up around 3.6% of the sample. Input material: blood. The receptors here all came from a woman aged 18-30 years with Graves' hyperthyroidism.

This clonotype was picked up many times. The chain employs TRBV20-1 and TRBJ1-1, with TRBD1 as a possible D gene (5 bases). This CDR3 contains 16 residues. V lost 0 bases to trimming and J lost 6 bases, with 20 bases between them. Germline values: CDR1 DFQATT, CDR2 SNEGSKA (reference sequence). The CDR3 nucleotides read TGCAGTGCTAGAGATCCTAAAATACCCAGGGAGGCTGAAGCTTTCTTT. Its protein is CSARDPKIPREAEAFF.

This clonotype was seen ten or more times. V and J are TRBV6-5 and TRBJ1-5; a possible D gene is TRBD1 (6 bases). The CDR3 spans 13 residues. Germline CDR1 MNHEY, CDR2 SVGAGI. Trimming shortened V by 5 bases and J by 4 bases, and 9 bases separated the two germline ends. The CDR3 spells CASSHGQNQPQHF. The CDR3 DNA reads TGTGCCAGCAGTCACGGACAGAATCAGCCCCAGCATTTT.

Many counts were recorded for this clonotype. The chain links TRBV9 to TRBJ2-5; TRBD2 might be the D (6 bases). This CDR3 has 13 residues. In germline, CDR1 is SGDLS, CDR2 YYNGEE. Trimming removed 2 bases at V and 3 bases at J, with 8 bases between. The chain's CDR3 is CASSVGGEETQYF. CDR3 in DNA: TGTGCCAGCAGCGTTGGAGGGGAAGAGACCCAGTACTTC.